The 12 T cell receptor beta chains below were found in one sample sequenced in a study of CD8 T cells in ankylosing spondylitis. In TCRdb, the 5' RACE reads were re-called with MiXCR into one record per CDR3 protein. The data show some 140,000 distinct CDR3 sequences, more than 7% seen once. Material: synovial fluid, either unsorted or a sorted T cell fraction (not recorded which). The origin of the receptors is a male donor with ankylosing spondylitis.

This clonotype is large within its sample. V and J are TRBV7-2 and TRBJ2-7; no definite D call. The CDR3 is 13 residues long. Germline CDR1 reads SGHTA; CDR2 reads FQGNSA. Trimming pared 1 base from V and 7 bases from J, leaving 11 bases between. The CDR3 region has the DNA TGTGCCAGCAGCTTAGGGCCAAACTGGGAGCAGTACTTC. This translates into CASSLGPNWEQYF.

The table lists this clonotype with many counts. This rearrangement joins TRBV12-3 or TRBV12-4 to TRBJ2-2, with 8 bases identical to TRBD2. The CDR3 length is 16 residues. The junction had 6 bases not matched to a gene; V was cut back by 6 bases and J by 0 bases. The CDR3 DNA is TGTGCCAGCAGACCTCTAGCGGGTGCGAACACCGGGGAGCTGTTTTTT. Amino acids: CASRPLAGANTGELFF.

This chain uses TRBV7-2 with TRBJ2-2; D perhaps matches TRBD1 (5 bases). The CDR3 totals 14 residues. Per the germline V gene, CDR1 is SGHTA and CDR2 is FQGNSA. V was cut by 3 bases and J by 4 bases, with 9 bases left in between. The CDR3: CASSFRGITGELFF. CDR3 DNA sequence: TGTGCCAGCAGCTTTAGGGGAATCACCGGGGAGCTGTTTTTT.

There are many counts of this clonotype. V is TRBV20-1 and J is TRBJ1-1; D remains ambiguous. This CDR3 has 11 amino acids. Germline V lookup: CDR1 DFQATT, CDR2 SNEGSKA (reference sequence). V was trimmed by 1 base and J by 8 bases, leaving 8 bases between them. The CDR3 spells CSARGSSEAFF. The CDR3 DNA reads TGCAGTGCTAGAGGCTCGTCCGAAGCTTTCTTT.

This clonotype was seen many times. The chain uses TRBV6-5 and TRBJ2-7; D is unclear. The V gene's germline CDR1 is MNHEY and CDR2 SVGAGI. This CDR3 is 14 amino acids long. V was trimmed by 4 bases and J by 0 bases, leaving 10 bases between them. The CDR3 spells CASSFEVGSYEQYF. The CDR3 region has the DNA TGTGCCAGCAGTTTCGAGGTAGGCTCCTACGAGCAGTACTTC.

This clonotype has only a few counts. This chain uses TRBV30 with TRBJ2-3, with a weak D call TRBD2 (6 bases). This CDR3 comprises 13 residues. The V gene's germline CDR1 is GTSNPN and CDR2 SVGIG (reference sequence). The V gene lost 4 bases and the J gene lost 0 bases, with 8 bases spanning the gap. CDR3 in amino acids: CAWTGVSTDTQYF. The CDR3 region has the DNA TGTGCCTGGACGGGAGTCAGCACAGATACGCAGTATTTT. The whole variable domain, remainder taken from reference TRBV30 and TRBJ2-3, is SQTIHQWPATLVQPVGSPLSLECTVEGTSNPNLYWYRQAAGRGLQLLFYSVGIGQISSEVPQNLSASRPQDRQFILSSKKLLLSDSGFYLCAWTGVSTDTQYFGPGTRLTVL.

This clonotype was seen a handful of times. V is TRBV11-2 and J is TRBJ1-4, with D maybe TRBD1 (5 bases). CDR3 size: 15 residues. The germline V gene encodes CDR1 SGHAT and CDR2 FQNNGV. The V gene lost 1 base and the J gene lost 8 bases, with 14 bases spanning the gap. For the CDR3, the DNA is TGTGCCAGCAGCTTAGGACAGAGAAGAAACGAAAAACTGTTTTTT. This gives the protein CASSLGQRRNEKLFF.

The table lists this clonotype with many counts. The chain carries TRBV12-3 or TRBV12-4 and TRBJ1-5, with 9 bases matching TRBD1. The CDR3 loop spans 15 amino acids. V lost 8 bases, J lost 2 bases, and 7 bases stayed unmatched. CDR3: CASGDRTGGNQPQHF. Here the CDR3 DNA reads TGTGCCAGCGGTGACCGGACAGGGGGCAATCAGCCCCAGCATTTT.

The gene calls are TRBV6-2 or TRBV6-3 and TRBJ1-1; TRBD1 is a possible D gene (5 bases). Between the trimmed V and J ends, which lost 9 bases and 0 bases, there was a span of 11 bases. The CDR3 has 13 amino acids. CDR1 is MNHEY and CDR2 is SVGEGT in the germline V gene. DNA of the CDR3: TGTGCCAGTGGAGGACACGTGAACACTGAAGCTTTCTTT. It codes for CASGGHVNTEAFF.

This clonotype occurred many times. V is TRBV11-3 and J is TRBJ2-1; D uncertain. V lost 4 bases to trimming and J lost 5 bases, with 9 bases between them. Per germline, CDR1 SGHNT and CDR2 YENEEA. The CDR3 contains 13 residues. CDR3 loop: CASSSNADNEQFF. DNA for the CDR3: TGTGCCAGCAGCTCGAACGCAGACAATGAGCAGTTCTTC.

This clonotype was counted many times. CDR3 bases: TGCAGTGCGGCCCTTCGGACACAGGAATTCACAGATACGCAGTATTTT. Translated, it gives CSAALRTQEFTDTQYF. The chain recombines TRBV20-1 with TRBJ2-3; D may be TRBD1 (5 bases). CDR1 and CDR2 (germline): DFQATT, SNEGSKA (reference sequence). The CDR3 spans 16 residues. V gave up 6 bases and J gave up 2 bases, with 21 bases separating them.

This clonotype was counted at least ten times. This CDR3 is CASRRDQGAETQYF. CDR3 nucleotide sequence: TGTGCCAGCAGAAGGGACCAGGGGGCAGAGACCCAGTACTTC. This chain links TRBV7-3 with TRBJ2-5; TRBD1 matches at 8 bases. The CDR3 contains 14 residues. Per germline, CDR1 SGHTA and CDR2 FQGTGA. The V gene end was trimmed by 6 bases and the J gene end by 4 bases; junction bases not matched to a gene: 7.